Following are 13 T cell receptor beta chains from one sample sequenced in a study of T-cell reconstitution after alpha-beta-depleted transplantation in children (dated by TCRdb to 2016 to 2017). This specimen's treatment or condition label, per the study, means: allogeneic hematopoietic cell transplantation with graft depleted of TCRalphabeta T cells and CD19 B cells. The method behind the library was PCR. The run used an Illumina HiSeq 2500. TCR library preparation used molecular barcoding, with unique molecular identifiers applied to normalize quantification of the TCRbeta repertoire. The public reads were reprocessed in TCRdb via fastp at Q25 and MiXCR, keeping in-frame beta chains. Entries that share a CDR3 protein sequence are merged under the most common genes and DNA. In this sample the table shows just over 950,000 distinct CDR3 sequences, about 29% of which occur a single time. The ten largest make up about 28% of the sample.

Material: PBMCs, mostly from graft donor cells, obtained 360 days after TCRalphabeta/CD19-depleted stem cell transplant. The source of these receptors is a boy younger than two who had a stem cell transplant for SCID, so the T cells may come from the graft donor.

The chain combines TRBV5-6 with TRBJ2-2, with D perhaps matching TRBD2 (5 bases). This CDR3 has 16 amino acids. CDR1 SGHDT and CDR2 YYEEEE come from the germline V gene. V was trimmed by 1 base and J by 0 bases, leaving 10 bases between them. The DNA for the CDR3 is TGTGCCAGCAGCTTGCCCGGGGTCACGAACACCGGGGAGCTGTTTTTT. Protein: CASSLPGVTNTGELFF.

This clonotype was counted at least ten times. V is TRBV3-1 and J is TRBJ2-1; 9 bases align to TRBD1. CDR1 is LGHDT, CDR2 YNNKEL, per germline (reference sequence). This CDR3 region has 14 residues. V dropped 3 bases and J dropped 5; count of bases not matched to a gene: 2. CDR3 DNA: TGTGCCAGCAGCCACGGGACAGGGCACAATGAGCAGTTCTTC. This translates into CASSHGTGHNEQFF.

This clonotype was seen only a few times. V and J are TRBV5-1 and TRBJ2-2, with 7 bases fitting TRBD1. V lost 4 bases and J lost 6; bases outside the gene matches: 6. The CDR3 totals 14 residues. CDR1 is SGHRS, CDR2 YFSETQ, per germline. CDR3 protein: CASSPQDRAGELFF. DNA for the CDR3: TGCGCCAGCAGCCCCCAAGACAGGGCCGGGGAGCTGTTTTTT. Supplemented by reference TRBV5-1 and TRBJ2-2, the full variable domain reads KAGVTQTPRYLIKTRGQQVTLSCSPISGHRSVSWYQQTPGQGLQFLFEYFSETQRNKGNFPGRFSGRQFSNSRSEMNVSTLELGDSALYLCASSPQDRAGELFFGEGSRLTVL.

The rearrangement links TRBV9 to TRBJ2-7; a possible D gene is TRBD1 (6 bases). This CDR3 spans 14 amino acids. V lost 3 bases and J lost 2, with 12 bases in between. Germline V gene sequence: CDR1 SGDLS, CDR2 YYNGEE. CDR3: CASSDGTSPYEQYF. As DNA, the CDR3 is TGTGCCAGCAGCGACGGGACATCACCCTACGAGCAGTACTTC.

This clonotype was observed at least ten times. V and J are TRBV5-1 and TRBJ2-1; either TRBD1 or TRBD2 may supply D (6 bases each). Deletions cut 0 bases from V and 10 bases from J, with 8 bases between. CDR3 length equals 12 residues. CDR1 and CDR2 (germline): SGHRS, YFSETQ. The DNA of the CDR3 is TGCGCCAGCAGCTTGGAGGGGGGCGAGCAGTTCTTC. Protein product: CASSLEGGEQFF.

The table lists this clonotype with a few counts. The chain couples TRBV15 to TRBJ2-2, with unresolved D. Germline V gene data show CDR1 as LNHNV and CDR2 as YYDKDF (reference sequence). The V and J ends lost 1 base and 8 bases respectively, with 14 bases between them. The CDR3 is made up of 15 amino acids. CDR3 in DNA: TGTGCCACCAGCAGAGGGGCCCCGATGCTAGGGGAGCTGTTTTTT. As protein: CATSRGAPMLGELFF. Full variable domain (missing parts from reference TRBV15 and TRBJ2-2): DAMVIQNPRYQVTQFGKPVTLSCSQTLNHNVMYWYQQKSSQAPKLLFHYYDKDFNNEADTPDNFQSRRPNTSFCFLDIRSPGLGDTAMYLCATSRGAPMLGELFFGEGSRLTVL.

This clonotype was counted at least ten times. The rearrangement joins TRBV4-2 to TRBJ1-1; D is possibly TRBD1 (5 bases). Per the germline V gene, CDR1 is LGHNA and CDR2 is YNFKEQ. The ends were cut back, 3 bases at V and 0 bases at J, with 11 bases in the middle. The CDR3 consists of 15 residues. The CDR3 sequence: CASSQETVMNTEAFF. As DNA, the CDR3 is TGTGCCAGCAGCCAGGAGACAGTTATGAACACTGAAGCTTTCTTT.

This chain connects TRBV7-2 to TRBJ2-2; no firm D call. CDR1 SGHTA and CDR2 FQGNSA come from the germline V gene. The CDR3 has 15 amino acids. V gave up 5 bases and J gave up 6 bases, with 16 bases separating them. CDR3 in amino acids: CASSQRDGRAGELFF. The CDR3 nucleotides are TGTGCCAGCAGCCAACGTGACGGAAGGGCCGGGGAGCTGTTTTTT.

The rearrangement links TRBV5-5 to TRBJ2-4; no reliable D call. The CDR3 contains 15 residues. V was pared by 2 bases and J by 1 base, with 10 bases between. Germline assignment: CDR1 SGHKS and CDR2 YYEKEE (reference sequence). The CDR3: CASSFVGKAKNIQYF. The CDR3 bases are TGTGCCAGCAGCTTTGTAGGAAAGGCCAAAAACATTCAGTACTTC.

This clonotype was detected only a few times. The chain joins TRBV20-1 to TRBJ2-3; 7 bases match TRBD1. The CDR3 has 14 amino acids. V lost 4 bases, J lost 1 base, and 5 bases stayed unmatched. Per germline, CDR1 DFQATT and CDR2 SNEGSKA (reference sequence). CDR3 sequence (DNA): TGCAGTGCTATAGGGGGCCCAGGCACAGATACGCAGTATTTT. Amino acid sequence: CSAIGGPGTDTQYF.

In its sample, this clonotype was seen once. The chain employs TRBV11-1 and TRBJ2-2; 10 nucleotides agree with TRBD2. With 7 bases clipped from V and 1 base from J, the junction kept 15 bases outside the gene matches. CDR1 and CDR2 (germline): SGHAT, FQDESV (reference sequence). The CDR3 is 19 amino acids. CDR3 nucleotide sequence: TGTGCCAGCATCAACCTCCCCCTAGCGGGGGCCGGGAACACCGGGGAGCTGTTTTTT. It translates to CASINLPLAGAGNTGELFF.

The chain joins TRBV12-3 or TRBV12-4 to TRBJ2-7; 9 bases align to TRBD1. The CDR3 consists of 15 residues. V was pared by 2 bases and J by 2 bases, with 4 bases of the junction left unmatched. DNA for the CDR3: TGTGCCAGCAGTTTATGGGACAGGGAAACCTACGAGCAGTACTTC. It codes for CASSLWDRETYEQYF.

The chain combines TRBV20-1 with TRBJ2-6; TRBD1 might be the D (6 bases). CDR3 length: 16 residues. Germline CDR1 reads DFQATT; CDR2 reads SNEGSKA (reference sequence). The germline V and J ends were trimmed by 0 bases and 2 bases, with 11 bases remaining between them. The CDR3 DNA reads TGCAGTGCTAGAGACCCCTACAGGGCTGGGGCCAACGTCCTGACTTTC. This codes for CSARDPYRAGANVLTF.